This is a list of T cell receptor beta chains from one sample in a study of blood T cell repertoires in COVID-19. The protocol was immunoSEQ multiplex PCR, while the TCRdb copy is restricted to in-frame clones and leaves out a portion. The sample consists of roughly 220,000 clones, roughly 89% of them appearing once. The specimen sequenced was PBMCs or T cells enriched from blood (not recorded which). The receptors originated from a man aged 30 to 39 who had been exposed to COVID-19. Both conserved end residues are part of each CDR3. D genes are given only for firm matches. Clone size, where shown, is once, few, many, or a class for clones that have expanded.

D gene,J gene,clone size,V gene,CDR3 DNA,CDR3 protein
-,TRBJ1-6,-,TRBV7-2,TGTGCCAGCAGCCTAAATATGGGGGGAACAAATTCACCCCTCCACTTT,CASSLNMGGTNSPLHF
TRBD1,TRBJ1-2,-,TRBV7-9,TGTGCCAGCAGCCCCTCGGGACAGAACTATGGCTACACCTTC,CASSPSGQNYGYTF
TRBD1,TRBJ1-2,-,TRBV5-4,TGTGCCAGCAGCAAAGACACAGGGGAAGGAGGCTACACCTTC,CASSKDTGEGGYTF
-,TRBJ1-3,-,TRBV6-1,TGTGCCAGCAGTGCCCTTGAAATAAGGAGTGGAAACACCATATATTTT,CASSALEIRSGNTIYF
TRBD1,TRBJ1-1,-,TRBV4-1,TGCGCCAGCAGCCTCCGACAGGGACGGACTGAAGCTTTCTTT,CASSLRQGRTEAFF
-,TRBJ1-4,once,TRBV30,TGTGCCTGGAGTGTTCGGGCAGGGCCTAATGAAAAACTGTTTTTT,CAWSVRAGPNEKLFF
-,TRBJ1-5,-,TRBV7-8,TGTGCCAGCAGCTTAGGGACAGAGCCCCAGCATTTT,CASSLGTEPQHF
TRBD1,TRBJ1-2,-,TRBV27,TGTGCCTTTAGGGGACAGGAACTTTTGTCTTATGGCTACACCTTC,CAFRGQELLSYGYTF
-,TRBJ1-5,-,TRBV3-1/TRBV3-2,TGTGCCAGCAGCCCTCGCCCATATAGCAGCAATCAGCCCCAGCATTTT,CASSPRPYSSNQPQHF
TRBD1,TRBJ2-2,-,TRBV9,TGTGCCAGCAGCGTAGCGGGACAGGGGAACACCGGGGAGCTGTTTTTT,CASSVAGQGNTGELFF
-,TRBJ1-4,-,TRBV4-1,TGCGCCAGCAGCCACCCGTCAAGGATTGAGGATGAAAAACTGTTTTTT,CASSHPSRIEDEKLFF
-,TRBJ2-7,few,TRBV27,TGTGCCAGCAGTTTATCACAGGGTAGCTACGAGCAGTACTTC,CASSLSQGSYEQYF
-,TRBJ1-1,-,TRBV10-2,TGCGCCAGCAGTGAAAGAATGGCAGGGATGAACACTGCTGAAGCTTTCTTT,CASSERMAGMNTAEAFF
-,TRBJ1-5,-,TRBV19,TGTGCCAGTAGCTTTAGCAATCAGCCCCAGCATTTT,CASSFSNQPQHF
-,TRBJ2-7,-,TRBV11-3,TGTGCCAGCAGCTCGCGACCTAGCTTCTCCTACGAGCAGTACTTC,CASSSRPSFSYEQYF
-,TRBJ1-1,-,TRBV19,TGTGCCAGCCTTCACAGGGACACTGAAGCTTTCTTT,CASLHRDTEAFF
TRBD2,TRBJ2-5,once,TRBV11-2,TGTGCCAGCAGCTTAAAGGAAGGACTAGCGGGGTCAGAGACCCAGTACTTC,CASSLKEGLAGSETQYF
-,TRBJ2-4,once,TRBV3-1/TRBV3-2,TGTGCCAGCAGCCATGATGCAGGGCGGCAAAACATTCAGTACTTC,CASSHDAGRQNIQYF
-,TRBJ1-1,-,TRBV19,TGTGCCAGTAGCCAACTGGGGGGGAGGGGTACTGAAGCTTTCTTT,CASSQLGGRGTEAFF
-,TRBJ1-2,-,TRBV7-3,TGTGCCAGCAGCCCTTCCGGGGTTGGCAATTTGAATTATGGCTACACCTTC,CASSPSGVGNLNYGYTF
-,TRBJ1-5,few,TRBV4-3,TGCGCCAGCAGCCAAAACCTTCTGACAGGCACTCATTTAAATCAGCCCCAGCATTTT,CASSQNLLTGTHLNQPQHF
-,TRBJ1-4,-,TRBV7-6,TGTGCCAGCAGCTTAGCGTTAGTAACTAATGAAAAACTGTTTTTT,CASSLALVTNEKLFF
TRBD1,TRBJ2-1,-,TRBV9,TGTGCCAGCAGCGGACCGGGACAGGGAAGTGGGAGTGAGCAGTTCTTC,CASSGPGQGSGSEQFF
-,TRBJ1-2,-,TRBV7-3,TGTGCCAGCAGCTTAAATGGTGGGCGCGGGTATGGCTACACCTTC,CASSLNGGRGYGYTF
-,TRBJ2-3,once,TRBV7-3,TGTGCCAGCAGCCCTAGGGACTTCAGGACAGATACGCAGTATTTT,CASSPRDFRTDTQYF
-,TRBJ1-5,-,TRBV6-2/TRBV6-3,TGTGCCAGCAGTTACTCGATTAGGGGATTTAGCAATCAGCCCCAGCATTTT,CASSYSIRGFSNQPQHF
-,TRBJ1-5,-,TRBV12-3/TRBV12-4,TGTGCCAGCAGTTGGGGGGTTCAGCCCCAGCATTTT,CASSWGVQPQHF
-,TRBJ2-5,-,TRBV6-5,TGTGCCAGCCACTCCGCCGGGGGTAGCGGTGAGACCCAGTACTTC,CASHSAGGSGETQYF
-,TRBJ1-2,-,TRBV5-1,TGCGCCAGCAGCTTGGACAGGGTAAACTATGGCTACACCTTC,CASSLDRVNYGYTF
TRBD1,TRBJ1-2,-,TRBV19,TGTGCCAGCTGGACAGGGTACGGCTACACCTTC,CASWTGYGYTF
-,TRBJ2-7,-,TRBV5-1,TGCGCCAGCAGCCCTCGAAAAGGGAGCGAGCAGTACTTC,CASSPRKGSEQYF
-,TRBJ1-1,once,TRBV20-1,TGCAGTGCTGGGAGAAGTGCTGAAGCTTTCTTT,CSAGRSAEAFF
TRBD2,TRBJ2-1,-,TRBV30,TGTGCCTGGAACGGGGGGTCCTACAATGAGCAGTTCTTC,CAWNGGSYNEQFF
-,TRBJ1-1,few,TRBV5-4,TGTGCCAGCAGCTTCGCGGGTGTGAACACTGAAGCTTTCTTT,CASSFAGVNTEAFF
TRBD1,TRBJ1-1,-,TRBV4-1,TGCGCCAGCAGCTCCTCGGAGGGACAGCCCCTTCCGACTTTCTTT,CASSSSEGQPLPTFF
-,TRBJ1-2,-,TRBV6-5,TGTGCCAGCAGTTTAAGGACAGTTCTCCCCTTCTATGGCTACACCTTC,CASSLRTVLPFYGYTF
-,TRBJ1-3,-,TRBV6-5,TGTGCCAGCAGTTTGGACAGAGCAAACACCATATATTTT,CASSLDRANTIYF
-,TRBJ1-5,-,TRBV12-3/TRBV12-4,TGTGCCAGCAGTTTCGTCGGCAATCAGCCCCAGCATTTT,CASSFVGNQPQHF
-,TRBJ2-7,-,TRBV7-2,TGTGCCAGCAGCTTAGTAGAGCGCCCCTACGAGCAGTACTTC,CASSLVERPYEQYF
TRBD2,TRBJ2-3,-,TRBV6-1,TGTGCCAGCAGTGAAGGGACTAGCGGTCGGACAGATACGCAGTATTTT,CASSEGTSGRTDTQYF
-,TRBJ1-1,-,TRBV25-1,TGTGCCAGCGCCCCCCCTGGGACATTTGAAGCTTTCTTT,CASAPPGTFEAFF
-,TRBJ1-5,-,TRBV6-6,TGTGCCGGCAGCGAGAGCAATCAGCCCCAGCATTTT,CAGSESNQPQHF
-,TRBJ1-2,-,TRBV4-1,TGCGCCAGCAGCCAATCACGGGGGGGGCTCTATGGCTACACCTTC,CASSQSRGGLYGYTF
-,TRBJ2-7,-,TRBV7-2,TGTGCCAGCAGCTTAAAGGGAGGTGGATTAAGGTACTTC,CASSLKGGGLRYF
-,TRBJ1-1,-,TRBV27,TGTGCCAGCAGTGAAAGGACAGCCATGAACACTGAAGCTTTCTTT,CASSERTAMNTEAFF
TRBD2,TRBJ2-2,few,TRBV4-2,TGTGCCAGCAGCCAAGATCTAGCGGGGGAGTCCGGGGAGCTGTTTTTT,CASSQDLAGESGELFF
TRBD2,TRBJ2-1,-,TRBV4-1,TGCGCCAGCGGAACCGGTAGCGGGGAGTACAATGAGCAGTTCTTC,CASGTGSGEYNEQFF
TRBD1,TRBJ2-3,-,TRBV27,TGTGCCAGCAGTTTAGAGGGGGCTACGCAGTATTTT,CASSLEGATQYF
TRBD1,TRBJ1-3,-,TRBV4-3,TGCGCCAGCAGCCAAGATCACAGGGGAGGAAACACCATATATTTT,CASSQDHRGGNTIYF
-,TRBJ1-1,-,TRBV7-2,TGTGCCAGCAGCGTCGTTCAGGGATGGACTGAAGCTTTCTTT,CASSVVQGWTEAFF